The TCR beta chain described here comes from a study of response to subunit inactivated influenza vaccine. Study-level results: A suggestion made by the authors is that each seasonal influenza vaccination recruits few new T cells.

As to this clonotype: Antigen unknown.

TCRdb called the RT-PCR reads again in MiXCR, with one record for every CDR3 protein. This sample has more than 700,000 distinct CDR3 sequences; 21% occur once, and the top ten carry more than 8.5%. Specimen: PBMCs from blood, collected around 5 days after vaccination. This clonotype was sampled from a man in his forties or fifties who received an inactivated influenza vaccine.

The DNA of the CDR3 is TGCGCCAGCAGCCCCCGAGGGGGGGTGGTTGAAAAACTGTTTTTT. Amino acid sequence: CASSPRGGVVEKLFF. The V and J genes are TRBV4-3 and TRBJ1-4, with TRBD1 as a possible D gene (6 bases). Per germline, CDR1 LGHNA and CDR2 YSLEER. Trimming took 4 bases from V and 7 from J, leaving 16 bases between them. The length of the CDR3 is 15 residues.